The T cell receptor (beta chain) under discussion was sequenced for a study of regulatory T cells in long-lasting Graves disease. The CDR3 spans 17 residues. The V gene's germline CDR1 is LGHDT and CDR2 YNNKEL (reference sequence). The V gene end was trimmed by 0 bases and the J gene end by 2 bases; junction bases not matched to a gene: 5. This clonotype was seen ten or more times. The antigen is not known. Both iRepertoire HTBI primers and Arm-PCR of CDR3 regions were used to build the TCR beta libraries. MiXCR, applied by TCRdb to the multiplex PCR reads, yields one record per CDR3 protein. The sample holds about 470,000 distinct CDR3 sequences, 15% seen once. Time point given: newly diagnosed GD, antithyroid drugs for less than 3 months. The TCR library used RNA extracted from PBMCs. An endocrinology department located in Xi'an, China, was where the patients came from. Study observations and caveats: Favored gene segments in persistent disease were TRBV28, TRBJ1-2 and TRBJ2-5.

In addition, the sample was reused for a study of T cells in Graves' hyperthyroidism and ophthalmopathy. That work adds: Graves' hyperthyroidism showing no ophthalmopathy progression within 18 months was considered stable. Primed by the HTBI set, a first-round RT-PCR was run on the TCR CDR3.

This TCR came from a woman aged 25 to 39 with Graves disease. The input for sequencing was peripheral blood mononuclear cells (PBMCs), taken at new diagnosis, from a patient treated with antithyroid drugs. V is TRBV3-1 and J is TRBJ2-5; 11 nucleotides line up with TRBD2. As DNA, the CDR3 is TGTGCCAGCAGCCAAGAAAGGACTAGCGGGTATCAAGAGACCCAGTACTTC. Translation: CASSQERTSGYQETQYF.